One and the same sample provided the 12 T cell receptor beta chains below, sequenced in a study of cytomegalovirus exposure and HLA in healthy donors. Vbeta (60) and Jbeta (13) primers were used in the PCR. Sequencing used immunoSEQ multiplex PCR; TCRdb keeps in-frame clones, though not all of them. The table includes approximately 160,000 clones, approximately 88% detected once. Input material: PBMCs. The receptors stem from a boy younger than 10 in good health and CMV-seronegative.

The chain combines TRBV6-1 with TRBJ1-6; no firm D call. With 1 base removed from V and 10 bases from J, the gap between germline ends came to 14 bases. Germline CDR1 MNHNS, CDR2 SASEGT. The CDR3 is made up of 15 amino acids. The CDR3 DNA sequence: TGTGCCAGCAGTGAAGGTAGAGGGCGAGGGTCACCCCTCCACTTT. It specifies CASSEGRGRGSPLHF.

This chain joins TRBV28 and TRBJ1-5; D is unresolved. Germline assignment: CDR1 MDHEN and CDR2 SYDVKM. Trimming took off 4 bases at V and 2 bases at J, with 6 bases between the two ends. This CDR3 contains 13 residues. In DNA form, the CDR3 reads TGTGCCAGCAGTTGGCAGGGCAATCAGCCCCAGCATTTT. It specifies CASSWQGNQPQHF.

This rearrangement joins TRBV5-4 to TRBJ2-7, with 10 bases matching TRBD2. CDR1 is SGHNT, CDR2 YYREEE, per germline (reference sequence). CDR3 length: 16 residues. V gave up 2 bases and J gave up 2 bases; unmatched junction bases: 7. This chain's CDR3 is CASSFGSGRAPYEQYF. CDR3 in DNA: TGTGCCAGCAGCTTTGGAAGCGGGAGGGCCCCCTACGAGCAGTACTTC. The full variable domain, with the rest looked up from reference TRBV5-4 and TRBJ2-7, is ETGVTQSPTHLIKTRGQQVTLRCSSQSGHNTVSWYQQALGQGPQFIFQYYREEENGRGNFPPRFSGLQFPNYSSELNVNALELDDSALYLCASSFGSGRAPYEQYFGPGTRLTVT.

This clone was found a few times. The rearrangement uses TRBV19 and TRBJ1-1; possibly TRBD1 for D (5 bases). Germline V gene lookup returns CDR1 LNHDA and CDR2 SQIVND (reference sequence). Trimming stripped 4 bases from V and 5 bases from J, with 14 bases between. The CDR3 runs to 14 residues. CDR3 coding DNA: TGTGCCAGTAGTACAAGGGGTCGAGGAACTGAAGCTTTCTTT. Protein sequence: CASSTRGRGTEAFF.

A few counts support this clone. This rearrangement joins TRBV6-5 to TRBJ1-1; tentatively, D is TRBD1 (5 bases). CDR3 length equals 11 residues. CDR1 and CDR2 (germline): MNHEY, SVGAGI. Between the trimmed V and J ends, which lost 5 bases and 7 bases, there was a span of 8 bases. The CDR3 here is CASSVGGEAFF. The CDR3 DNA sequence: TGTGCCAGCAGTGTGGGGGGTGAAGCTTTCTTT.

The chain has TRBV5-8 and TRBJ1-2; D unclear. The V gene lost 0 bases and the J gene lost 6 bases, with 9 bases spanning the gap. Germline CDR1 SGHTS, CDR2 YDEGEE. This CDR3 has 13 amino acids. CDR3 bases: TGTGCCAGCAGCTTGGAAGCAGGTGATGGCTACACCTTC. Encoded protein: CASSLEAGDGYTF.

This chain connects TRBV30 to TRBJ2-1, with D uncertain. From germline, CDR1 is GTSNPN and CDR2 SVGIG (reference sequence). The CDR3 is 14 residues long. Trimming removed 3 bases at V and 1 base at J, with 10 bases between. DNA of the CDR3: TGTGCCTGGAGCCCCCGGGTTTCCTACAATGAGCAGTTCTTC. Translating it yields CAWSPRVSYNEQFF. The full variable domain, with the rest looked up from reference TRBV30 and TRBJ2-1, is SQTIHQWPATLVQPVGSPLSLECTVEGTSNPNLYWYRQAAGRGLQLLFYSVGIGQISSEVPQNLSASRPQDRQFILSSKKLLLSDSGFYLCAWSPRVSYNEQFFGPGTRLTVL.

CDR3 region: CASSLAGLAYNEQFF. The DNA of the CDR3 is TGTGCCAGCAGTTTAGCGGGGCTGGCCTACAATGAGCAGTTCTTC. The chain combines TRBV28 with TRBJ2-1; possibly TRBD2 for D (6 bases). In germline, CDR1 is MDHEN, CDR2 SYDVKM. This CDR3 spans 15 amino acids. V was pared by 2 bases and J by 2 bases, with 10 bases between.

J is TRBJ1-1 and V is TRBV6-5; weak D call: TRBD1 (5 bases). The CDR3 has 13 amino acids. The V gene lost 6 bases and the J gene lost 5 bases, with 13 bases spanning the gap. Germline CDR1 is MNHEY and CDR2 is SVGAGI. This chain's CDR3 is CASSPTGGTEAFF. For the CDR3, the DNA is TGTGCCAGCAGCCCTACCGGGGGGACTGAAGCTTTCTTT.

This chain uses TRBV6-5 with TRBJ1-2; perhaps TRBD1 as D (6 bases). The CDR3 consists of 14 residues. Trimming stripped 5 bases from V and 6 bases from J, with 16 bases between. The germline V gene has CDR1 MNHEY and CDR2 SVGAGI. In DNA form, the CDR3 reads TGTGCCAGCAGTCCAACTACAGGGATCCATGGCTACACCTTC. Translating it yields CASSPTTGIHGYTF.

CDR3 in amino acids: CASSALGLAGPQETQYF. In nucleotides, the CDR3 is TGTGCCAGCAGCGCCTTAGGTCTAGCGGGACCCCAAGAGACCCAGTACTTC. The chain employs TRBV5-4 and TRBJ2-5; 9 nucleotides align to TRBD2. The V and J ends lost 4 bases and 1 base, in that order; junction bases with no gene match: 11. Germline CDR1 SGHNT, CDR2 YYREEE (reference sequence). The CDR3 is 17 amino acids.

This sequence joins TRBV23-1 and TRBJ2-7; D is undetermined. Being an ORF, TRBV23-1 has a function that is uncertain. The V end was cut by 8 bases, the J end by 5 bases, with 10 bases between. The CDR3 consists of 11 residues. CDR3 in DNA: TGCGCCAGCTCCTCCAGGAACGAGCAGTACTTC. Translation: CASSSRNEQYF.